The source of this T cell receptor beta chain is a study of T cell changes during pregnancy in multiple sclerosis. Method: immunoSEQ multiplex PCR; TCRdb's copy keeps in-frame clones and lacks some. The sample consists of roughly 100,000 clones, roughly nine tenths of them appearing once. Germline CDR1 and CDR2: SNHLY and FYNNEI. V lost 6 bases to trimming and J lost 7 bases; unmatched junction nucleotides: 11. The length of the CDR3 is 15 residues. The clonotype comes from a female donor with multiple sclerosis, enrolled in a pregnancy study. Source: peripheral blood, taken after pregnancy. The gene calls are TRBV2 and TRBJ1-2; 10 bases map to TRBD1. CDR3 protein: CASSPGGQGFGGYTF. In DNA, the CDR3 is TGTGCCAGCAGCCCGGGGGGACAGGGGTTCGGTGGCTACACCTTC.